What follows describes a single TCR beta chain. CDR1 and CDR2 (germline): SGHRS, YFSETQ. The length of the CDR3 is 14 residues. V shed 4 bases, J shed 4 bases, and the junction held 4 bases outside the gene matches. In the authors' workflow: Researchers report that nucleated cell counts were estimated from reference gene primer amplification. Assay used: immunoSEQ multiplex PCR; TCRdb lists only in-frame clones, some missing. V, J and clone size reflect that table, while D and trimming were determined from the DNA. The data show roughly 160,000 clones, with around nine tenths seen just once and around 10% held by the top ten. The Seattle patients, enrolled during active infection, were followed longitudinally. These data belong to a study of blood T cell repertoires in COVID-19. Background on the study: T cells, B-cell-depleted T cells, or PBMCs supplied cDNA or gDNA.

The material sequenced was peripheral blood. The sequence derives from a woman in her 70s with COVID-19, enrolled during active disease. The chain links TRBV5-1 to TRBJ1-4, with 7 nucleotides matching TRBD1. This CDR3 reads CASSLTGLNEKLFF. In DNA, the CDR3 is TGCGCCAGCAGCCTGACAGGGCTTAATGAAAAACTGTTTTTT.